The clone carrying this T cell receptor (beta chain) was observed at least ten times. Making TCR cDNA involved 5'RACE template switching, which added UMIs and a universal primer site. Via MiXCR, TCRdb re-called the 5' RACE reads, giving one row per CDR3 protein. There are roughly 30,000 distinct CDR3 sequences in the sample; more than 9% occur only once, and 10% to 15% lies in the top ten. This record belongs to a study of T cells after yellow fever vaccination. Study background: Markers CD3, CD45RA, CCR7 and CD95 served to sort the EM, EMRA, CM and Tscm memory subsets. Preparation used SMART-Seq v4 Ultra Low Input for the low-cell-number fractions.

The CDR3 loop spans 14 amino acids. Germline V lookup: CDR1 SEHNR, CDR2 FQNEAQ (reference sequence). V trimming: 5 bases; J trimming: 4 bases; junction bases outside the gene matches: 3. V usage is TRBV7-9 and J usage is TRBJ1-5, with TRBD1 matching 9 bases. The receptor comes from a man aged 18-30 years who received the YFV17D yellow fever vaccine. The source material was PBMCs, either bulk or a sorted T-cell subset (CD4+, CD8+, memory, or dextramer-sorted; not recorded which), sampled more than 14 days after the first yellow fever vaccination. CDR3 coding DNA: TGTGCCAGCAGCCAGACAGGGGGGAATCAGCCCCAGCATTTT. It yields the protein CASSQTGGNQPQHF.